This T cell receptor beta chain was observed in a study of memory CD4+ T cells and cytomegalovirus serostatus. Study findings and constraints: Each of 65 to 75 CMV-associated TCRbeta sequences occurred in one to five individuals. The CMV-associated TCR signature appears largely within the CD4+ memory repertoire.

Clones were read by immunoSEQ multiplex PCR, and TCRdb kept only the in-frame ones, dropping some. The table records tens of thousands of clones, approximately 81% of them present only once. Remarks on this clone: Its specificity is not known.

Germline CDR1 and CDR2: SGHNT and YYREEE (reference sequence). Trimming removed 4 bases from V and 0 bases from J, with 18 bases in between. There are 17 residues in the CDR3. Single viable CD3+CD4+CD8-CD45RO+ cells were sorted as the memory CD4+ T cells. The V gene is TRBV5-4, the J gene TRBJ2-3; D may be TRBD1 (5 bases). This clonotype was obtained from an adult in good health and CMV-seronegative. Input material: memory CD4+ T cells from blood. Written as DNA, the CDR3 is TGTGCCAGCAGCACCCGTTACGGTGGGGCTAGCACAGATACGCAGTATTTT. Translation gives CASSTRYGGASTDTQYF.